This T cell receptor beta chain emerged from a study of CD8 T cells in ankylosing spondylitis. Study results and caveats: Reportedly, significant enrichment of disease-linked clones occurred in matched ankylosing spondylitis synovial fluid. A TCR beta motif made of eight highly homologous variants seemed typical of ankylosing spondylitis blood.

On this clonotype: Its antigen is not identified.

By quantitative 5'-RACE with molecular barcodes, the TCR beta libraries were made. One entry per CDR3 protein results from TCRdb running MiXCR on the 5' RACE reads. The data contain 250,000 to 350,000 distinct CDR3 sequences, 20% of them singletons. Germline loops: CDR1 SNHLY, CDR2 FYNNEI. CDR3 length: 11 amino acids. The V end lost 1 base, the J end lost 14 bases, and 8 bases lay between the germline ends. This sequence joins TRBV2 and TRBJ1-4; no reliable D call. The clonotype originates from a male donor with ankylosing spondylitis or in good health (not recorded which). Sequencing was carried out using blood, either unsorted or a sorted T cell fraction (not recorded which). The CDR3 DNA reads TGTGCCAGCAGTGAAGGGCAGGTTCTGTTTTTT. Translated, it gives CASSEGQVLFF.